This T cell receptor beta chain was retrieved from a study of identical twins. A universal primer site was added by template switching, and unique molecular identifiers were carried by the cDNA. From the 5' RACE reads, TCRdb called clonotypes with MiXCR, one entry per CDR3 protein. The sample contains some 500,000 distinct CDR3 sequences, approximately 15% of which appear only once. Concerning this clonotype: Its antigen is not known.

The length of the CDR3 is 15 residues. V lost 3 bases, J lost 9 bases, and 15 bases stayed unmatched. Germline V lookup: CDR1 DFQATT, CDR2 SNEGSKA (reference sequence). Whole-study results and caveats: Out-of-frame TCR alpha sharing in monozygotic twins exceeded recombination model predictions. Carriage of fewer insertions was seen in abundant cord blood beta clonotypes, whereas memory repertoires showed none.

These data are also associated with another study on yellow fever vaccine responses in identical twins. That paper adds: Among the twins, the vaccine T cell response reportedly seemed partly convergent and partly personalized.

This chain joins TRBV20-1 and TRBJ2-5, with TRBD2 identical over 8 bases. The material sequenced was CD4+ T cells sorted from blood. The origin of this receptor is a woman between 18 and 29 years old in good health. CDR3 sequence: CSARVAGYKRLAQYF. Written as DNA, the CDR3 is TGCAGTGCTAGGGTAGCGGGGTACAAGAGATTGGCCCAGTACTTC.